The 28 T cell receptor beta chains below all came from one sample that was sequenced in a study of patients and donors after allogeneic stem cell transplantation. Each CDR3 protein gets one entry after TCRdb re-called the RT-PCR reads with MiXCR. The repertoire holds about 960,000 distinct CDR3 sequences, roughly 18% seen once, with around 6% in the top ten. The specimen sequenced was blood, either unsorted or a sorted T cell fraction (not recorded which). The receptors were sampled from a human donor who was either an allogeneic HSCT recipient or a stem cell or donor lymphocyte infusion donor (not recorded which). It is not recorded whose cells these are; they may come from a transplant donor.

This chain links TRBV24-1 with TRBJ2-1; D is possibly TRBD2 (5 bases). V was trimmed by 7 bases and J by 5 bases, leaving 14 bases between them. The CDR3 covers 14 residues. Germline loops: CDR1 KGHDR, CDR2 SFDVKD. CDR3 coding DNA: TGTGCCACCAGGCCTGGAGGCGGACACAATGAGCAGTTCTTC. Translating it yields CATRPGGGHNEQFF.

The chain combines TRBV4-2 with TRBJ2-5; 12 bases line up with TRBD2. CDR3 length: 19 residues. The V segment lost 0 bases and the J segment 1 base; nucleotides outside the gene matches: 9. Germline V gene lookup returns CDR1 LGHNA and CDR2 YNFKEQ. CDR3 bases: TGTGCCAGCAGCCAAGATGGACTAGCGGGATCTACCCTCCAAGAGACCCAGTACTTC. Residues: CASSQDGLAGSTLQETQYF.

The CDR3 here is CASSFIGTYEQYF. Here the CDR3 DNA reads TGTGCCAGCAGTTTCATCGGTACCTACGAGCAGTACTTC. This chain connects TRBV12-3 or TRBV12-4 to TRBJ2-7; D gene unclear. Trimming shortened V by 3 bases and J by 2 bases, and 8 bases separated the two germline ends. The CDR3 is 13 residues long.

This clonotype was observed a handful of times. V usage is TRBV6-2 or TRBV6-3 and J usage is TRBJ1-1, with 7 bases identical to TRBD1. This CDR3 region has 14 residues. Germline CDR1 MNHEY, CDR2 SVGEGT. J gave up 5 bases and V 7 bases, and 10 bases lay outside the gene matches. The CDR3 reads CASKLLTGKTEAFF. DNA for the CDR3: TGTGCCAGCAAACTCCTGACAGGGAAGACTGAAGCTTTCTTT.

The rearrangement joins TRBV25-1 to TRBJ2-7; possible D gene TRBD2, 6 bases. Trimming cost V 5 bases and J 2 bases, with 10 bases left between them. The CDR3 is 13 residues long. Germline lookup yields CDR1 MGHDK and CDR2 SYGVNS. In DNA, the CDR3 is TGTGCCAGCAGTACCCCTAGCGCCTACGAGCAGTACTTC. Its translation is CASSTPSAYEQYF.

The chain carries TRBV11-2 and TRBJ2-7; D remains ambiguous. The CDR3 totals 13 residues. Germline V gives CDR1 SGHAT, CDR2 FQNNGV. V was trimmed by 4 bases and J by 6 bases, leaving 13 bases between them. The CDR3 region has the DNA TGTGCCAGCAGCTCGTGGGTCGTGCCCGAGCAGTACTTC. Translating it yields CASSSWVVPEQYF.

The chain carries TRBV6-2 or TRBV6-3 and TRBJ2-7; D perhaps matches TRBD1 (6 bases). Germline values: CDR1 MNHEY, CDR2 SVGEGT. The CDR3 has 16 amino acids. V dropped 6 bases and J dropped 4 bases, with 22 bases sitting between them. The CDR3 region is CASSRARTDENYEQYF. The DNA of the CDR3 is TGTGCCAGCAGCCGAGCTCGGACAGATGAAAATTACGAGCAGTACTTC.

V is TRBV19 and J is TRBJ2-7, with a weak D call TRBD2 (5 bases). This CDR3 is 15 amino acids long. V was trimmed by 3 bases and J by 1 base, leaving 13 bases between them. Germline assignment: CDR1 LNHDA and CDR2 SQIVND (reference sequence). CDR3 sequence (DNA): TGTGCCAGTAGTATTGACGGGATACGATCCTACGAGCAGTACTTC. It specifies CASSIDGIRSYEQYF.

This clonotype has a handful of counts. The V and J genes are TRBV4-3 and TRBJ2-7, with 8 bases identical to TRBD1. The V segment lost 3 bases and the J segment 3 bases; nucleotides outside the gene matches: 4. Germline values: CDR1 LGHNA, CDR2 YSLEER. The CDR3 is 14 residues long. As DNA, the CDR3 is TGCGCCAGCAGCCAGCAGGGGGCCGGCTACGAGCAGTACTTC. This codes for CASSQQGAGYEQYF.

The chain couples TRBV7-3 to TRBJ2-3; D tentatively reads TRBD1 or TRBD2 (5 bases each). Germline CDR1 is SGHTA and CDR2 is FQGTGA. This CDR3 is built from 15 residues. V gave up 1 base and J gave up 2 bases, with 10 bases separating them. CDR3 region: CASSLMGPYTDTQYF. In DNA form, the CDR3 reads TGTGCCAGCAGCTTAATGGGACCATACACAGATACGCAGTATTTT.

At least ten counts were recorded for this clonotype. The chain carries TRBV20-1 and TRBJ2-7, with D hard to call. Germline loops: CDR1 DFQATT, CDR2 SNEGSKA (reference sequence). V was trimmed by 2 bases and J by 0 bases, leaving 8 bases between them. The CDR3 covers 13 residues. The CDR3 DNA sequence: TGCAGTGCTAGAACCCGTAGCTCCTACGAGCAGTACTTC. Translation: CSARTRSSYEQYF.

This clonotype was found a few times. This sequence joins TRBV24-1 and TRBJ2-3; D remains unclear. The length of the CDR3 is 15 residues. CDR1 and CDR2 from the germline V gene are KGHDR and SFDVKD. V was trimmed by 4 bases and J by 5 bases, leaving 15 bases between them. The CDR3 DNA is TGTGCCACCAGTGACCCGAAGGGTTCTGGAGATACGCAGTATTTT. Its protein is CATSDPKGSGDTQYF.

J is TRBJ2-1 and V is TRBV9; 13 nucleotides line up with TRBD2. V gave up 3 bases and J gave up 0 bases; unmatched junction bases: 9. CDR3 length: 19 residues. Germline CDR1 is SGDLS and CDR2 is YYNGEE. CDR3 residues: CASSGGGLAGANSYNEQFF. The CDR3 DNA sequence: TGTGCCAGCAGCGGGGGTGGACTAGCGGGGGCCAACTCCTACAATGAGCAGTTCTTC.

The table lists this clonotype with many counts. The chain carries TRBV5-1 and TRBJ2-7; 9 nucleotides align to TRBD2. Germline V gives CDR1 SGHRS, CDR2 YFSETQ. The CDR3 sequence is 15 residues long. J lost 2 bases, V lost 4 bases, and 7 bases had no gene match. DNA of the CDR3: TGCGCCAGCAGCCCTCCGCGGGGGGGTGCCTACGAGCAGTACTTC. Its protein is CASSPPRGGAYEQYF.

The CDR3 nucleotides read TGTGCCAGCAGTCGACTAGCGGGGGGCCACGAGCAGTACTTC. As protein: CASSRLAGGHEQYF. This chain joins TRBV25-1 and TRBJ2-7; 13 bases fit TRBD2. The CDR3 sequence is 14 residues long. J lost 5 bases, V lost 5 bases, and 3 bases had no gene match. In germline, CDR1 is MGHDK, CDR2 SYGVNS.

This rearrangement joins TRBV12-3 or TRBV12-4 to TRBJ2-3, with TRBD2 matching over 7 bases. Losses at the gene ends were 3 bases for V and 5 bases for J; bases not matched to a gene: 11. CDR3 length: 16 amino acids. The CDR3 reads CASSFSAGVGRDTQYF. CDR3 nucleotide sequence: TGTGCCAGCAGTTTCTCTGCGGGGGTCGGGAGAGATACGCAGTATTTT.

This rearrangement joins TRBV4-2 to TRBJ1-1, with 10 bases identical to TRBD1. The germline V gene encodes CDR1 LGHNA and CDR2 YNFKEQ. Trimming removed 4 bases from V and 6 bases from J; junction bases left unmatched: 11. This CDR3 has 16 residues. The CDR3 region is CASSLEDRGRGSEAFF. For the CDR3, the DNA is TGTGCCAGCAGCCTCGAAGACAGGGGGCGGGGGTCTGAAGCTTTCTTT.

This rearrangement joins TRBV6-2 or TRBV6-3 to TRBJ1-5; a weak D match, TRBD1 (6 bases). The CDR3 is 15 residues long. V was trimmed by 6 bases and J by 3 bases, leaving 15 bases between them. In germline, CDR1 is MNHEY, CDR2 SVGEGT. DNA for the CDR3: TGTGCCAGCAGCCGCGGACAGAGCTACAATCAGCCCCAGCATTTT. Translation: CASSRGQSYNQPQHF.

This clonotype showed up just a few times. The CDR3 coding sequence is TGTGCCAGCAGCTTCCGGACTAGCGGGCTTTACAATGAGCAGTTCTTC. The encoded protein is CASSFRTSGLYNEQFF. This chain joins TRBV7-2 and TRBJ2-1, with 11 bases aligning to TRBD2. CDR1 and CDR2 (germline): SGHTA, FQGNSA. V was clipped by 3 bases and J by 4 bases; unmatched bases: 5. The CDR3 totals 16 residues.

This clonotype was observed a handful of times. The chain employs TRBV7-3 and TRBJ2-1; 13 nucleotides match TRBD2. Looked up from germline, CDR1 is SGHTA and CDR2 is FQGTGA. J lost 0 bases, V lost 0 bases, and 5 bases had no gene match. The CDR3 covers 19 residues. CDR3 DNA: TGTGCCAGCAGCTTAACCTTCCGACTAGCGGGGGGCTCCTACAATGAGCAGTTCTTC. Amino acids: CASSLTFRLAGGSYNEQFF.

This rearrangement joins TRBV4-3 to TRBJ2-7, with D possibly matching TRBD2 (5 bases). The CDR3 has 14 residues. Between the trimmed V and J ends, which lost 4 bases and 0 bases, there was a span of 10 bases. Looked up from germline, CDR1 is LGHNA and CDR2 is YSLEER. DNA for the CDR3: TGCGCCAGCAGCCTCGAGGAGGCCTCCTACGAGCAGTACTTC. This encodes CASSLEEASYEQYF.

The chain recombines TRBV6-1 with TRBJ2-6, with D unclear. Trimming stripped 6 bases from V and 0 bases from J, with 9 bases between. The germline CDR1 and CDR2 sequences are MNHNS and SASEGT. This CDR3 is 15 amino acids long. The CDR3 sequence: CASRPPGSGANVLTF. DNA for the CDR3: TGTGCCAGCAGGCCCCCGGGCTCTGGGGCCAACGTCCTGACTTTC.

The chain has TRBV18 and TRBJ1-4, with 7 bases lining up with TRBD1. The germline V gene has CDR1 KGHSH and CDR2 LQKENI. CDR3 length: 15 amino acids. The trim removed 4 bases at V and 8 bases at J, leaving 10 bases unmatched. The CDR3 nucleotides are TGTGCCAGCTCACGGTCCGACAGGGTGGGGGAAAAACTGTTTTTT. It codes for CASSRSDRVGEKLFF.

This clonotype has a handful of counts. This chain connects TRBV9 to TRBJ2-7, with D possibly being TRBD2 (7 bases). V lost 3 bases, J lost 6 bases, and 10 bases lay in between. Germline CDR1 SGDLS, CDR2 YYNGEE. The CDR3 totals 12 residues. As DNA, the CDR3 is TGTGCCAGCAGCGGGGGGGGCGGCGAGCAGTACTTC. Its protein is CASSGGGGEQYF. The entire variable domain, with the rest obtained from reference TRBV9 and TRBJ2-7, is as follows: DSGVTQTPKHLITATGQRVTLRCSPRSGDLSVYWYQQSLDQGLQFLIQYYNGEERAKGNILERFSAQQFPDLHSELNLSSLELGDSALYFCASSGGGGEQYFGPGTRLTVT.

V usage is TRBV10-3 and J usage is TRBJ1-1; perhaps TRBD1 as D (6 bases). Germline V gives CDR1 ENHRY, CDR2 SYGVKD. The length of the CDR3 is 11 residues. The ends were cut back, 3 bases at V and 9 bases at J, with 8 bases in the middle. The CDR3 loop is CAISDGTKAFF. The CDR3 nucleotides are TGTGCCATCAGTGACGGGACAAAAGCTTTCTTT.

This clonotype was observed many times. This chain links TRBV12-3 or TRBV12-4 with TRBJ2-2, with D perhaps matching TRBD2 (6 bases). V was shortened by 3 bases and J by 5 bases, with 10 bases between the two germline ends. The CDR3 is made up of 14 amino acids. The CDR3 DNA follows: TGTGCCAGCAGTTTGGGTGGGAGGACCGGGGAGCTGTTTTTT. Translation: CASSLGGRTGELFF.

In this sample, this clonotype turned up a few times. The V gene is TRBV6-5, the J gene TRBJ2-2; D is ambiguous. Germline V gene sequence: CDR1 MNHEY, CDR2 SVGAGI. The CDR3 has 15 amino acids. V was cut by 0 bases and J by 2 bases, with 7 bases left in between. The DNA of the CDR3 is TGTGCCAGCAGTTACTCTGGAACCAACACCGGGGAGCTGTTTTTT. Its protein product is CASSYSGTNTGELFF.

This clonotype was seen a handful of times. This chain uses TRBV7-9 with TRBJ2-5; D may be TRBD1 (7 bases). Germline-derived CDR1 and CDR2 are SEHNR and FQNEAQ (reference sequence). This CDR3 spans 16 amino acids. The ends were cut back, 1 base at V and 4 bases at J, with 16 bases in the middle. CDR3 sequence (DNA): TGTGCCAGCAGCTTAGGATCTGCAGGGGGGAGAGAGACCCAGTACTTC. Translating it yields CASSLGSAGGRETQYF. Filled out from reference TRBV7-9 and TRBJ2-5, the complete variable domain reads DTGVSQNPRHKITKRGQNVTFRCDPISEHNRLYWYRQTLGQGPEFLTYFQNEAQLEKSRLLSDRFSAERPKGSFSTLEIQRTEQGDSAMYLCASSLGSAGGRETQYFGPGTRLLVL.